The 6 T cell receptor beta chains listed next were all sequenced from one sample in a study of blood T cell repertoires in COVID-19. The repertoire was sequenced with immunoSEQ multiplex PCR; TCRdb's copy has only in-frame clones and lacks some. The table has some 75,000 clones, roughly 82% seen once; the top ten hold 20%. Source material: peripheral blood. The receptor set was obtained from a woman older than 75 with active or convalescent COVID-19.

This sequence joins TRBV2 and TRBJ1-2; 8 bases are a match to TRBD1. This CDR3 spans 13 amino acids. The V and J ends lost 3 bases and 7 bases, in that order; junction bases with no gene match: 4. Germline V CDR1 and CDR2: SNHLY, FYNNEI. CDR3 in amino acids: CASSDQGAVGYTF. In DNA, the CDR3 is TGTGCCAGCAGTGATCAGGGGGCCGTTGGCTACACCTTC.

The CDR3 protein is CASSHSDGYYGYTF. In nucleotides, the CDR3 is TGTGCCAGCAGCCACAGCGACGGGTACTATGGCTACACCTTC. The V gene is TRBV3-1 (or the pseudogene TRBV3-2), the J gene TRBJ1-2; D unclear. V was shortened by 3 bases and J by 3 bases, with 11 bases between the two germline ends. Germline V CDR1 and CDR2: LGHDT, YNNKEL (reference sequence). There are 14 residues in the CDR3.

V usage is TRBV19 and J usage is TRBJ2-1; tentatively, D is TRBD2 (6 bases). V shed 3 bases and J shed 4 bases, with 22 bases lying between them. The CDR3 has 18 amino acids. The germline V gene encodes CDR1 LNHDA and CDR2 SQIVND (reference sequence). The CDR3 sequence: CASSIVGRGRKGYNEQFF. For the CDR3, the DNA is TGTGCCAGTAGTATCGTGGGTCGGGGGAGGAAGGGTTACAATGAGCAGTTCTTC.

The chain has TRBV5-5 and TRBJ2-5; TRBD2 might be the D (6 bases). Trimming took off 4 bases at V and 5 bases at J, with 21 bases between the two ends. The CDR3 spans 16 residues. The germline V gene has CDR1 SGHKS and CDR2 YYEKEE (reference sequence). The CDR3 DNA is TGTGCCAGCAGCGTCTCGGTCTTCATCCGGGGGGAGACCCAGTACTTC. It encodes CASSVSVFIRGETQYF.

The chain recombines TRBV12-5 with TRBJ2-1, with unresolved D. Germline values: CDR1 LGHNT, CDR2 FRNRAP. The CDR3 runs to 12 residues. V dropped 2 bases and J dropped 10 bases, with 9 bases sitting between them. The CDR3 is CASGLTSGEQFF. CDR3 sequence (DNA): TGTGCTAGTGGTTTGACATCAGGAGAGCAGTTCTTC. The full variable domain, its missing parts supplied by reference TRBV12-5 and TRBJ2-1, is DARVTQTPRHKVTEMGQEVTMRCQPILGHNTVFWYRQTMMQGLELLAYFRNRAPLDDSGMPKDRFSAEMPDATLATLKIQPSEPRDSAVYFCASGLTSGEQFFGPGTRLTVL.

CDR3 nucleotides: TGCGCCAGCAGCCCCGGGCTCGGGACTCTATTCTATGGCTACACCTTC. As protein: CASSPGLGTLFYGYTF. The genes are TRBV5-1 and TRBJ1-2; tentative D call: TRBD1 (5 bases). This CDR3 has 16 amino acids. Looked up from germline, CDR1 is SGHRS and CDR2 is YFSETQ. Trimming took 4 bases from V and 4 from J, leaving 20 bases between them.